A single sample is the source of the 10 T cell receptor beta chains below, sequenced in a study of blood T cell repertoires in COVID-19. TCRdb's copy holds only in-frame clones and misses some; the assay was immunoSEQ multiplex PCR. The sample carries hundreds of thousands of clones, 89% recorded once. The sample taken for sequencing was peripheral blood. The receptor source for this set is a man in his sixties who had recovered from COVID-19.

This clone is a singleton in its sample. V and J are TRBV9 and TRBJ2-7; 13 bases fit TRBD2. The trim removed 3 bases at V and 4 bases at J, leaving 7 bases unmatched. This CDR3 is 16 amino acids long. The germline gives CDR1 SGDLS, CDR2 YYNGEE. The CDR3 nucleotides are TGTGCCAGCAGCGAGGGAGGGACTAGCGGGGTGTACGAGCAGTACTTC. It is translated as CASSEGGTSGVYEQYF.

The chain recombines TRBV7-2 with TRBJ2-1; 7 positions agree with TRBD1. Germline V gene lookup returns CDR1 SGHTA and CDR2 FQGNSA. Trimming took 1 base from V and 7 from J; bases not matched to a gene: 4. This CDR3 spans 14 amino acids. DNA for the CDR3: TGTGCCAGCAGCTTAGGGACAGGTGTGAATGAGCAGTTCTTC. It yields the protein CASSLGTGVNEQFF. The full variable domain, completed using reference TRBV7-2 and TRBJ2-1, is GAGVSQSPSNKVTEKGKDVELRCDPISGHTALYWYRQSLGQGLEFLIYFQGNSAPDKSGLPSDRFSAERTGGSVSTLTIQRTQQEDSAVYLCASSLGTGVNEQFFGPGTRLTVL.

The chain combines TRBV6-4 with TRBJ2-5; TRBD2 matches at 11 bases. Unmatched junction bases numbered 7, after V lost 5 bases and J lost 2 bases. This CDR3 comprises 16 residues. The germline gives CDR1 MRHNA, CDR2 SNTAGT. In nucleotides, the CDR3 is TGTGCCAGCAGTCCACTAGCGGGGGAGGAACAAGAGACCCAGTACTTC. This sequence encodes CASSPLAGEEQETQYF.

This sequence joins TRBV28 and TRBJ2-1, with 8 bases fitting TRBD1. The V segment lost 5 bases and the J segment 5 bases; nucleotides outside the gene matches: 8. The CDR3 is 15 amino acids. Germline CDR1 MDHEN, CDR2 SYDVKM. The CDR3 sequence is CASSAGGGFHNEQFF. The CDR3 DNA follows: TGTGCCAGCAGTGCAGGGGGCGGTTTTCACAATGAGCAGTTCTTC.

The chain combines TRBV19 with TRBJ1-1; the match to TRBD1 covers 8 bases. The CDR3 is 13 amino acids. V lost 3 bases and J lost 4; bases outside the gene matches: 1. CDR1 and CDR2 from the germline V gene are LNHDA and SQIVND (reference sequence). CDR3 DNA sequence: TGTGCCAGTAGTATCGACAGGGGCACTGAAGCTTTCTTT. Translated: CASSIDRGTEAFF.

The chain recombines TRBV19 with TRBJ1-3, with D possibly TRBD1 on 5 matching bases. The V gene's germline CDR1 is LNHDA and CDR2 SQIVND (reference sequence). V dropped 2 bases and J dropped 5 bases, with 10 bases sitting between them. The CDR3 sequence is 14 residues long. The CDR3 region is CASSIKGLRNTIYF. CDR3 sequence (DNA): TGTGCCAGTAGTATAAAGGGGTTGAGAAACACCATATATTTT.

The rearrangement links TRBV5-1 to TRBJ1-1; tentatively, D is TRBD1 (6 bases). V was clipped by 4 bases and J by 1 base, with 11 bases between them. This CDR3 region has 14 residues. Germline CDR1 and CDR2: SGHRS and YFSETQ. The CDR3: CASSPGQSNTEAFF. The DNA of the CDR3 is TGCGCCAGCAGCCCCGGACAGTCGAACACTGAAGCTTTCTTT.

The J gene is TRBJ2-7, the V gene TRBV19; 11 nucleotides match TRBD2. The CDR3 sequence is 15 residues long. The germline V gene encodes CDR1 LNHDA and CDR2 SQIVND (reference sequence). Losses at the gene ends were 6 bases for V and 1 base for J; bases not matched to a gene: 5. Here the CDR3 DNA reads TGTGCCAGTAGGACTAGCGGGGACCCGTCCTACGAGCAGTACTTC. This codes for CASRTSGDPSYEQYF.

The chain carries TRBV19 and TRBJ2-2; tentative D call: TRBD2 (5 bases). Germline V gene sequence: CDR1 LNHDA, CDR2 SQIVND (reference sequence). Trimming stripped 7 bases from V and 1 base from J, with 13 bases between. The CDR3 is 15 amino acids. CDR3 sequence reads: CASTRTRENTGELFF. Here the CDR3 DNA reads TGTGCCAGTACCCGCACGAGGGAGAACACCGGGGAGCTGTTTTTT.

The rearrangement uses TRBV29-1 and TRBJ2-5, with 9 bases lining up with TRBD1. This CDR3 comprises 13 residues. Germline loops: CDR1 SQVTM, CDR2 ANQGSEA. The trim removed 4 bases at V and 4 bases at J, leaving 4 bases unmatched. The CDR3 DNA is TGCAGCGTTGGGACAGGGGAGGGAGAGACCCAGTACTTC. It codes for CSVGTGEGETQYF. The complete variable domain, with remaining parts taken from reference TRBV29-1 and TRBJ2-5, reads SAVISQKPSRDICQRGTSLTIQCQVDSQVTMMFWYRQQPGQSLTLIATANQGSEATYESGFVIDKFPISRPNLTFSTLTVSNMSPEDSSIYLCSVGTGEGETQYFGPGTRLLVL.